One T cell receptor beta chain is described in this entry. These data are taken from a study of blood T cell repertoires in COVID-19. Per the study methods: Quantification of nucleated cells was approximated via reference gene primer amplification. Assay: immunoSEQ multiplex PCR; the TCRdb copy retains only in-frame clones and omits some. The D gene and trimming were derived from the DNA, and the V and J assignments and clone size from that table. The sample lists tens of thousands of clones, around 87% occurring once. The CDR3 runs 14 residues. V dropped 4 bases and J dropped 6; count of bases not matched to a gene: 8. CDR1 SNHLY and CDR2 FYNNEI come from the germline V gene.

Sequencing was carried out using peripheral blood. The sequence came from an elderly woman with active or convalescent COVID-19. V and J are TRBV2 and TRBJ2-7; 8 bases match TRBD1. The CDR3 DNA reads TGTGCCAGCAGTGTCCAAGACAGGGGTTCCGAGCAGTACTTC. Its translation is CASSVQDRGSEQYF.